What follows describes a single T cell receptor beta chain. Its antigen is still unknown. A junction boundary mismatches the germline segment, possibly from a read error. The sample comes from a study of beta chain features in type 1 diabetes. Study conclusions and caveats: Moderate but significant shortening of TCRB CDR3s was recorded in all four CD4+ subsets from Type 1 diabetes patients.

The germline V gene has CDR1 GTSNPN and CDR2 SVGIG (reference sequence). The CDR3 loop spans 9 amino acids. TCRB transcripts that were expressed got sequenced, as all of the isolated RNA had been reverse transcribed. Naive, central memory and regulatory T cell samples came to a mean of approximately 3.57 million reads. The method was immunoSEQ multiplex PCR; TCRdb's version includes in-frame clones alone and lacks a portion of them. Of some 120,000 clones listed, about 18% are singletons. The chain carries TRBV30 and TRBJ1-2; D is uncertain. Sequencing used central memory CD4+ T cells from blood. The receptor's source is a man younger than 35 with type 1 diabetes. The CDR3 coding sequence is TGTGCCTGGAGGTCGGGGTCGGCCTTC. It translates to CAWRSGSAF.